The sequence of this T cell receptor beta chain was determined in a study of blood T cell repertoires in COVID-19. Study context: The cDNA or gDNA used as material had been derived from T cells, B-cell-depleted T cells, or PBMCs.

One Seattle source followed patients from active infection through their disease course. Per the original methods: Nucleated cell counts were estimated from reference gene primer amplification. The protocol was immunoSEQ multiplex PCR, while the TCRdb copy is restricted to in-frame clones and leaves out a portion. The V and J calls and clone size were taken over from that table, and D and trimming were inferred from the DNA. The table includes roughly 350,000 clones, more than 75% detected once. About this clone itself: The same CDR3 arises from other DNA sequences in this sample as well.

The length of the CDR3 is 13 residues. The V end lost 1 base, the J end lost 6 bases, and 7 bases lay between the germline ends. Per the germline V gene, CDR1 is SGHRS and CDR2 is YFSETQ. This sequence joins TRBV5-1 and TRBJ2-2; no clear D. Material for sequencing was peripheral blood. The TCR was taken from a woman in her forties or fifties with COVID-19, enrolled during active disease. Here the CDR3 reads CASSLLVSGELFF. The CDR3 nucleotides read TGCGCCAGCAGCTTGTTAGTATCCGGGGAGCTGTTTTTT.